The 8 T cell receptor beta chains below come from one sample, sequenced in a study of molecular identifiers for immune sequencing clone quantification. TCRdb independently ran MiXCR on the PCR reads; one entry per CDR3 protein. The top ten clones hold 0.7% to 0.95% of a sample with roughly 630,000 distinct CDR3 sequences, 25% of them seen once. The sample taken for sequencing was naive CD8+ T cells from blood, with Jurkat cell RNA spiked in. Subset given: FACS-sorted CD8+CD4-CCR7+CD45RA+ naive T cells. The origin of the receptors is a human donor in good health. Some libraries in this study had Jurkat cell RNA spiked in.

This clonotype came up a few times. The gene calls are TRBV4-3 and TRBJ2-2, with TRBD2 identical over 12 bases. This CDR3 contains 15 residues. Trimming removed 6 bases from V and 6 bases from J; junction bases left unmatched: 5. Germline V gives CDR1 LGHNA, CDR2 YSLEER. The CDR3 sequence: CASRTGLAGSGELFF. The DNA of the CDR3 is TGCGCCAGCAGGACCGGACTAGCGGGATCCGGGGAGCTGTTTTTT.

This clonotype has at least ten counts. This chain links TRBV7-9 with TRBJ1-5; unclear D gene. V was clipped by 4 bases and J by 4 bases, with 5 bases between them. The CDR3 sequence is 12 residues long. Germline-derived CDR1 and CDR2 are SEHNR and FQNEAQ (reference sequence). The CDR3 coding sequence is TGTGCCAGCAGCTCCATGAATCAGCCCCAGCATTTT. Translation gives CASSSMNQPQHF.

The chain carries TRBV27 and TRBJ1-1; the D gene is possibly TRBD1 (5 bases). The CDR3 extends over 11 amino acids. Deletions cut 4 bases from V and 6 bases from J, with 6 bases between. Germline CDR1 and CDR2: MNHEY and SMNVEV (reference sequence). The CDR3: CASSWGPEAFF. The CDR3 bases are TGTGCCAGCAGTTGGGGCCCTGAAGCTTTCTTT.

At least ten counts were recorded for this clonotype. This chain joins TRBV11-2 and TRBJ2-5; D is unresolved. The CDR3 loop spans 14 amino acids. V lost 1 base to trimming and J lost 2 bases, with 8 bases between them. Germline CDR1 reads SGHAT; CDR2 reads FQNNGV. CDR3 residues: CASSLVTEQETQYF. DNA of the CDR3: TGTGCCAGCAGCTTAGTTACGGAACAAGAGACCCAGTACTTC.

This clonotype was recorded at least ten times. The chain employs TRBV2 and TRBJ2-3; D gene ambiguous. There are 13 residues in the CDR3. V gave up 5 bases and J gave up 5 bases, with 11 bases separating them. Per germline, CDR1 SNHLY and CDR2 FYNNEI. This CDR3 reads CASSRPIEDTQYF. DNA for the CDR3: TGTGCCAGCAGTCGTCCGATAGAAGATACGCAGTATTTT.

This chain uses TRBV7-2 with TRBJ1-1, with D possibly matching TRBD1 (6 bases). The CDR3 has 16 amino acids. Germline lookup yields CDR1 SGHTA and CDR2 FQGNSA. V lost 1 base, J lost 0 bases, and 12 bases lay in between. CDR3 protein: CASSLDGGRMNTEAFF. The CDR3 DNA reads as TGTGCCAGCAGCTTAGACGGGGGCAGAATGAACACTGAAGCTTTCTTT.

For this clonotype: This may stem from a read error, because a much larger clone lies one nucleotide away. Without the conserved terminal phenylalanine or tryptophan, this CDR3 likely stems from a read error. The chain carries TRBV20-1 and TRBJ2-5; the D gene is possibly TRBD1 (6 bases). Between the trimmed V and J ends, which lost 0 bases and 5 bases, there was a span of 10 bases. The CDR3 loop spans 13 amino acids. The germline CDR1 and CDR2 sequences are DFQATT and SNEGSKA (reference sequence). The CDR3 here is CSARDSGEETQYS. The CDR3 DNA follows: TGCAGTGCTAGAGATTCAGGGGAGGAGACCCAGTACTCC.

This clonotype came up many times. The chain couples TRBV5-4 to TRBJ2-5; 11 nucleotides line up with TRBD2. CDR1 is SGHNT and CDR2 is YYREEE in the germline V gene (reference sequence). V trimming: 5 bases; J trimming: 2 bases; junction bases outside the gene matches: 11. The CDR3 runs to 17 residues. CDR3 sequence reads: CASRPGLAGMGQETQYF. CDR3 DNA: TGTGCCAGCAGACCTGGACTAGCGGGTATGGGACAAGAGACCCAGTACTTC.